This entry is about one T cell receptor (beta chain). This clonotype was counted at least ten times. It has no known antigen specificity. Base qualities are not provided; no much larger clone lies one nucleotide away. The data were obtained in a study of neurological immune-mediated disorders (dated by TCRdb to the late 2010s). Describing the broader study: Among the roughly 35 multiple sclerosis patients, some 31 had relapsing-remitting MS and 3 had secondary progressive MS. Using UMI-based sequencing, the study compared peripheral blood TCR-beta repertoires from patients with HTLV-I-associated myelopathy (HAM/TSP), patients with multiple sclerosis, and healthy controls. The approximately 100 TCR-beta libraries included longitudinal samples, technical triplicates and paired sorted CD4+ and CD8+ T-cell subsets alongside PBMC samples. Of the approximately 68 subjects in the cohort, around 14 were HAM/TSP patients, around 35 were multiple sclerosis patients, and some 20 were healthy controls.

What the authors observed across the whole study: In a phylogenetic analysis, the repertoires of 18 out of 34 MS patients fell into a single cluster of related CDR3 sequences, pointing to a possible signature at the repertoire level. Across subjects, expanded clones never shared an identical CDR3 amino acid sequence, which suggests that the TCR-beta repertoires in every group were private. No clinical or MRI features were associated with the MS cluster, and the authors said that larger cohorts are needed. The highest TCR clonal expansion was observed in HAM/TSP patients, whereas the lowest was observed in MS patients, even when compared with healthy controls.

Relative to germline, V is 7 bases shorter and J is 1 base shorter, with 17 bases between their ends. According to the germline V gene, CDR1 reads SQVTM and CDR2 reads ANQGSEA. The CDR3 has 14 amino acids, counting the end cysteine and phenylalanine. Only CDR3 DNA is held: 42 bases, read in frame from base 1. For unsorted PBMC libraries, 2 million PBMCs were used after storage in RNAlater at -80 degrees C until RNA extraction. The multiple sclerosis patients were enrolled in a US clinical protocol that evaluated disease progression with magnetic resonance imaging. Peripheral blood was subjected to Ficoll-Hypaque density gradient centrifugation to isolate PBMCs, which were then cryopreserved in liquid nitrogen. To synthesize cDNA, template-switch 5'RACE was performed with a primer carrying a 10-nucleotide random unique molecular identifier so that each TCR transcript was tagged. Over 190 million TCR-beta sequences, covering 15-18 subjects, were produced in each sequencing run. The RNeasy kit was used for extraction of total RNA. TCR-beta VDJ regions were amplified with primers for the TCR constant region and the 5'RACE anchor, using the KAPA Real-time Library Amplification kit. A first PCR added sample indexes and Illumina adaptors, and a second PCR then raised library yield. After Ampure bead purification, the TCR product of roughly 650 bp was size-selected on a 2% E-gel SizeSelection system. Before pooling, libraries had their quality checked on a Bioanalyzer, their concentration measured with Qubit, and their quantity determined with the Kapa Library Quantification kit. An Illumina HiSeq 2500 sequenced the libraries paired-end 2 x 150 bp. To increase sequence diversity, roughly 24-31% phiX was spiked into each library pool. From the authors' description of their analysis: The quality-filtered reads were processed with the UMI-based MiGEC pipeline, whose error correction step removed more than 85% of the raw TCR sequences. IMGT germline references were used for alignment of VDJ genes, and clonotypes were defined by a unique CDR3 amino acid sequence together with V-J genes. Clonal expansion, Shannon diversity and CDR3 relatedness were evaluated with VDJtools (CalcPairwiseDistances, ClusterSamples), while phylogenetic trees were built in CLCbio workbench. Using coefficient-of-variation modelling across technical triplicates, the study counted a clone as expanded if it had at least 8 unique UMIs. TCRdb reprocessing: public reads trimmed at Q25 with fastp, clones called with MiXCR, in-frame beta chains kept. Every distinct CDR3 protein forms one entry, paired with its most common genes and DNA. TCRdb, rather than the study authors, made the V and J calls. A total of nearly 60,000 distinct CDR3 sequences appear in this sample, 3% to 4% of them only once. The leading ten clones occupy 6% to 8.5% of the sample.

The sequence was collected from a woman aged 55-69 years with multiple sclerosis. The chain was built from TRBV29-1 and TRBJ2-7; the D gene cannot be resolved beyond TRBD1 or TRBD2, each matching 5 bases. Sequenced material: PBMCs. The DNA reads TGCAGCGCTAGGGACCTAGACGCTTCCTACGAGCAGTACTTC. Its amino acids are CSARDLDASYEQYF.